The rows below give T cell receptor beta chains drawn from one sample of a study of a mutant IDH1 vaccine in newly diagnosed glioma. These TCRs' antigens remain unknown. The data were produced by immunoSEQ multiplex PCR, yet TCRdb's version contains in-frame clones alone and is incomplete. This repertoire shows over 50,000 clones, over 75% found once; its top ten account for around 4.6%. Sequenced material: PBMCs, taken from a glioma patient whose treatment included an IDH1 peptide vaccine. These receptors were obtained from a woman aged 40 to 55 with glioma. Some clones in this sample may be carry-over from other donors' samples. The CDR3 runs from the conserved cysteine through the conserved F or W. D genes are given only for firm matches. Clone size is not always given. Where it is, it says once, few, many or a class for expanded clones.

j_gene	abundance	d_gene	v_gene	CDR3nt	CDR3aa
TRBJ1-1	.	TRBD1	TRBV13	TGTGCCAGCAGCTTCAGGGGGTTGGGCACTGAAGCTTTCTTT	CASSFRGLGTEAFF
TRBJ1-2	.	.	TRBV6-1	TGTGCCAGCACCCAGGGCAGGGACGACTATGGCTACACCTTC	CASTQGRDDYGYTF
TRBJ1-4	.	.	TRBV9	TGTGCCAGCAGCGCTCCGGGGGTTAATGAAAAACTGTTTTTT	CASSAPGVNEKLFF
TRBJ2-2	.	TRBD2	TRBV7-2	TGTGCCAGCAGCCCTACTAGCGGGGGGGTGTTAGGGGAGCTGTTTTTT	CASSPTSGGVLGELFF
TRBJ2-7	.	.	TRBV10-3	TGTGCCATCAGTGAGTCTAGGACTGCATACGAGCAGTACTTC	CAISESRTAYEQYF
TRBJ1-2	.	.	TRBV2	TGTGCCAGCAGCGGGAGGCTCTATGGCTACACCTTC	CASSGRLYGYTF
TRBJ2-5	.	.	TRBV9	TGTGCCAGCAGCCTCCAGGACAACCAAGAGACCCAGTACTTC	CASSLQDNQETQYF
TRBJ2-7	.	TRBD2	TRBV7-9	TGTGCCAGCGGAGGTACTAGCGCCTACGAGCAGTACTTC	CASGGTSAYEQYF
TRBJ2-1	.	.	TRBV30	TGTGCCTGGAGTTTTCCCAATGAGCAGTTCTTC	CAWSFPNEQFF
TRBJ2-7	.	TRBD2	TRBV27	TGTGCCAGCGGACTAGCGCTCCAGTACTTC	CASGLALQYF
TRBJ2-5	few	.	TRBV4-1	TGCGCCAGCAGCCAAGTACGCCAAGAGACCCAGTACTTC	CASSQVRQETQYF
TRBJ1-2	.	.	TRBV19	TGTGCCAGTAGTATAGTTCGGACAGCCACGAACTATGGCTACACCTTC	CASSIVRTATNYGYTF
TRBJ2-5	.	.	TRBV6-5	TGTGCCATTTCAAGAAGGTCACGGGAGACCCAGTACTTC	CAISRRSRETQYF
TRBJ1-2	.	.	TRBV6-5	TGTGCCAGCAGTTACACCCGGGAGGTTGGCTACACCTTC	CASSYTREVGYTF
TRBJ2-2	.	TRBD2	TRBV15	TGTGCCACCAGCACCCCGGGACTAGCAACCGGGGAGCTGTTTTTT	CATSTPGLATGELFF
TRBJ1-5	.	TRBD1	TRBV7-6	TGTGCCAGCAGCTCCGGGACAGGGCGCAATCAGCCCCAGCATTTT	CASSSGTGRNQPQHF
TRBJ1-1	.	TRBD1	TRBV12-5	TGTGCTGGAAAACAGGGGGCTTTAGCTGAAGCTTTCTTT	CAGKQGALAEAFF
TRBJ1-2	.	TRBD1	TRBV29-1	TGCAGCGTTGTAGGGGGCGGTGGCTACACCTTC	CSVVGGGGYTF
TRBJ1-1	.	.	TRBV6-6	TGTGCCAGCAGTTACTCGGTTCTGGGCTGGAACACTGAAGCTTTCTTT	CASSYSVLGWNTEAFF
TRBJ1-6	.	.	TRBV6-4	TGTGCCAGCAGTGCTAAAGGTGATTCTTCACCCCTCCACTTT	CASSAKGDSSPLHF
TRBJ1-3	.	.	TRBV19	TGTGCCAGCCACAGGGTGCCTGGAAACACCATATATTTT	CASHRVPGNTIYF
TRBJ1-5	.	.	TRBV10-1	TGCGCCAGCTCAACAATCTGGGGAGAGCAGCCCCAGCATTTT	CASSTIWGEQPQHF
TRBJ1-1	.	.	TRBV6-5	TGTGCCAGCAGCCGCTGGACAGCGAACACTGAAGCTTTCTTT	CASSRWTANTEAFF
TRBJ2-2	.	.	TRBV25-1	TGTGCCAGCAGTGAATCTGGGGATGCCGGGGAGCTGTTTTTT	CASSESGDAGELFF
TRBJ1-1	.	.	TRBV18	TGTGCCAGCTCACCCGGGTTGCGGAGCACTGAAGCTTTCTTT	CASSPGLRSTEAFF
TRBJ1-5	once	TRBD1	TRBV28	TGTGCCAGCAGCGTGACAGGGGAAAATCAGCCCCAGCATTTT	CASSVTGENQPQHF
TRBJ1-2	.	TRBD1	TRBV29-1	TGCAGCGTTGGGAGGGGGCGAGGCTACACCTTC	CSVGRGRGYTF
TRBJ1-5	.	.	TRBV7-2	TGTGCCAGCAGCTTAGTGGCGGGGAATCAGCCCCAGCATTTT	CASSLVAGNQPQHF
TRBJ1-5	.	TRBD1	TRBV6-1	TGTGCCAGCAGTGAAGGACAGGGTAGTAGCAATCAGCCCCAGCATTTT	CASSEGQGSSNQPQHF
TRBJ1-3	.	.	TRBV7-9	TGTGCCAGCAGCTCCCGGGACGCCCATGGAAACACCATATATTTT	CASSSRDAHGNTIYF
TRBJ2-3	.	.	TRBV7-9	TGTGCCAGCAGCAGGGGACCAGGTAGCACAGATACGCAGTATTTT	CASSRGPGSTDTQYF
TRBJ1-2	.	.	TRBV7-8	TGTGCCAGCAGCTTAGTGGACGGCGTCTTGAGCTACACCTTC	CASSLVDGVLSYTF
TRBJ1-1	.	TRBD1	TRBV15	TGTGCCACCAGCCCCCGGACAGGGCGAGGGGTAGCTTTCTTT	CATSPRTGRGVAFF
TRBJ1-1	few	.	TRBV9	TGTGCCAGCAGCGTAGGTCCAGGGGACACTGAAGCTTTCTTT	CASSVGPGDTEAFF
TRBJ1-5	.	.	TRBV5-1	TGCGCCAGCAGCCCCACAGGGAATAGTCAGCCCCAGCATTTT	CASSPTGNSQPQHF
TRBJ1-4	.	.	TRBV7-9	TGTGCCAGCAGCTTGAAGGATCCGGGTACTAATGAAAAACTGTTTTTT	CASSLKDPGTNEKLFF
TRBJ2-7	.	TRBD2	TRBV10-3	TGTGCCATCACCCGGGGGCGGGGGGACTACGAGCAGTACTTC	CAITRGRGDYEQYF
TRBJ2-7	few	.	TRBV5-1	TGCGCCAGCAGCTTGGATACGGCCCTATACGAGCAGTACTTC	CASSLDTALYEQYF
TRBJ2-1	.	TRBD2	TRBV27	TGTGCCAGCAGTTTATCCCCTAGCGGGGGGGCCTTCAATGAGCAGTTCTTC	CASSLSPSGGAFNEQFF
TRBJ2-3	once	TRBD2	TRBV5-6	TGTGCCAGCAGCTCTCCTAGCGGCCTTGGACCAGATACGCAGTATTTT	CASSSPSGLGPDTQYF
TRBJ2-7	.	TRBD1	TRBV29-1	TGCAGCGTTGCAGGACAGGGGGCTACCTACGAGCAGTACTTC	CSVAGQGATYEQYF
TRBJ2-3	.	.	TRBV7-9	TGTGCCAGCAGCTTAGTGGGGGCCTACACAGATACGCAGTATTTT	CASSLVGAYTDTQYF
TRBJ1-2	.	.	TRBV30	TGTGCCTGGTATCGGCAGGCCTTTCGGGGCTACACCTTC	CAWYRQAFRGYTF
TRBJ2-3	.	TRBD1	TRBV10-3	TGTGCCATCAGTGAGCCAACAGGGGCAAAGGGCACAGATACGCAGTATTTT	CAISEPTGAKGTDTQYF
TRBJ2-2	.	TRBD1	TRBV6-5	TGTGCCAGCATGCCAACAGGGGAGCCCGGGGAGCTGTTTTTT	CASMPTGEPGELFF
TRBJ1-1	.	.	TRBV2	TGTGCCAGCAGTGTGGACACAGACACTGAAGCTTTCTTT	CASSVDTDTEAFF
TRBJ1-5	.	.	TRBV5-4	TGTGCCAGCAGCTTGGGGGGGGGCACTAATCAGCCCCAGCATTTT	CASSLGGGTNQPQHF
TRBJ2-7	.	TRBD1	TRBV4-3	TGCGCCAGCAGCCCTGGGACAGGGGGAGCCTACGAGCAGTACTTC	CASSPGTGGAYEQYF
TRBJ1-2	once	.	TRBV9	TGTGCCAGCAGCGTAGGCCCGGGGGGCTACACCTTC	CASSVGPGGYTF